These 6 T cell receptor beta chains came from one sample sequenced in a study of blood T cells in healthy people across ages. Primed by a sample-barcoded 5' primer and a J-beta primer mix, a second PCR proceeded for about 6 to 11 cycles. One entry per CDR3 protein, called by TCRdb with MiXCR from the 5' RACE reads. Of some 1.5 million distinct CDR3 sequences listed, 28% were seen once; the top ten hold 7.7%. Sequenced sample: blood. The receptors come from a woman aged 25-40 years in good health.

This clonotype appeared a few times. The V call is TRBV6-5, the J call TRBJ2-5, with TRBD2 matching 8 bases. CDR1 is MNHEY and CDR2 is SVGAGI in the germline V gene. This CDR3 is built from 18 residues. Trimming cost V 2 bases and J 0 bases; bases outside gene matches: 11. CDR3 bases: TGTGCCAGCAGTTACGGGACTAGTCGGGGCATGTACCAAGAGACCCAGTACTTC. It is translated as CASSYGTSRGMYQETQYF.

This sequence joins TRBV18 and TRBJ1-1; D not certain. CDR1 and CDR2 from the germline V gene are KGHSH and LQKENI. Trimming pared 10 bases from V and 7 bases from J, leaving 13 bases between. The CDR3 loop spans 11 amino acids. The CDR3 DNA follows: TGTGCCAACTCGTCTGGAGGTGAAGCTTTCTTT. Protein product: CANSSGGEAFF.

The V and J genes are TRBV20-1 and TRBJ1-5; unclear D gene. Germline V CDR1 and CDR2: DFQATT, SNEGSKA (reference sequence). V was pared by 4 bases and J by 6 bases, with 19 bases between. The CDR3 contains 15 residues. The CDR3 reads CSAIVQQQPGQPQHF. CDR3 sequence (DNA): TGCAGTGCTATTGTTCAACAGCAACCGGGTCAGCCCCAGCATTTT.

Comments on this clonotype: A much larger clone sits a single nucleotide away, making a read error possible. This sequence joins TRBV7-2 and TRBJ2-5, with 9 bases identical to TRBD2. Germline V CDR1 and CDR2: SGHTA, FQGNSA. The V segment lost 9 bases and the J segment 11 bases; nucleotides outside the gene matches: 13. The length of the CDR3 is 13 residues. CDR3: CASGTSPGNEQYF. For the CDR3, the DNA is TGTGCCAGTGGGACTAGCCCTGGGAATGAGCAGTACTTC.

As for this clonotype: A much bigger clone sits one base away, suggesting this may be a read error. The chain combines TRBV7-6 with TRBJ2-1, with TRBD1 matching 7 bases. The CDR3 covers 19 residues. Germline V CDR1 and CDR2: SGHVS, FNYEAQ. The CDR3 DNA is TGTGCCAGCAGGGCGGCCCCGGGATCACAGGGGTCTACCTACAATGGGCAGTTCTTC. This gives the protein CASRAAPGSQGSTYNGQFF.

The rearrangement links TRBV7-2 to TRBJ2-4; a possible D gene is TRBD1 (5 bases). CDR3 length: 13 amino acids. CDR1 is SGHTA and CDR2 is FQGNSA in the germline V gene. V lost 1 base and J lost 6, with 7 bases in between. This CDR3 is CASSLGGRNIQYF. The CDR3 region has the DNA TGTGCCAGCAGCTTAGGGGGCAGAAACATTCAGTACTTC.